Included here is one T cell receptor beta chain sequence, with context. Assay used: immunoSEQ multiplex PCR; TCRdb lists only in-frame clones, some missing. The sample comprises about 61,000 clones, about 90% of which are singletons, and 5.5% to 8.5% rests with the top ten. This record belongs to a study of blood T cell repertoires in COVID-19. This CDR3 spans 15 amino acids. The germline V and J ends were trimmed by 4 bases and 4 bases, with 19 bases remaining between them. The germline V gene encodes CDR1 GTSNPN and CDR2 SVGIG (reference sequence). The sequence came from a man aged 60 to 75 with acute or convalescent COVID-19. The sample consisted of peripheral blood. The J gene is TRBJ1-1, the V gene TRBV30, with unresolved D. CDR3 DNA sequence: TGTGCCTGGATCGGCGGCCAAACCATGAGCACTGAAGCTTTCTTT. Protein product: CAWIGGQTMSTEAFF.